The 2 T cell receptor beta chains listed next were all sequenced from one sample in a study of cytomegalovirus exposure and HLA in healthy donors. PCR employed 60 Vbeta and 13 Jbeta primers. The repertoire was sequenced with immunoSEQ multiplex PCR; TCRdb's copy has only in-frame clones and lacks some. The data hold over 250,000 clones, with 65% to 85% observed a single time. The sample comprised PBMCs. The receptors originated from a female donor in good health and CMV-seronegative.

CDR3 DNA: TGTGCCAGCAGGACCCCAGGACAAGAGACCCAGTACTTC. This translates into CASRTPGQETQYF. The genes are TRBV6-1 and TRBJ2-5; D ambiguous. V lost 6 bases and J lost 2, with 10 bases in between. This CDR3 has 13 residues. Germline-derived CDR1 and CDR2 are MNHNS and SASEGT.

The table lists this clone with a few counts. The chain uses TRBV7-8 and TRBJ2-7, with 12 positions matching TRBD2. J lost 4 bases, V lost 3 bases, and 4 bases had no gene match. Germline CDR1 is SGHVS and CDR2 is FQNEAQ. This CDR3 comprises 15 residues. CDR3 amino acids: CASSFKTSGSYEQYF. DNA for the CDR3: TGTGCCAGCAGCTTCAAGACTAGCGGGAGTTACGAGCAGTACTTC.